The 10 T cell receptor beta chains presented below share a single source sample, sequenced in a study of T cell responses to AZD1222 COVID-19 vaccine. Assay: immunoSEQ multiplex PCR; the TCRdb copy retains only in-frame clones and omits some. The sample lists about 180,000 clones, 90% occurring once. This specimen was peripheral blood, taken on day 0 of AZD1222 vaccination. These receptors originate from an adult in good health.

V gene TRBV6-5 combines with J gene TRBJ2-7; TRBD1 might be the D (5 bases). V dropped 7 bases and J dropped 3 bases, with 13 bases sitting between them. The CDR3 sequence is 13 residues long. Germline lookup yields CDR1 MNHEY and CDR2 SVGAGI. The CDR3 sequence: CASKGASFYEQYF. The CDR3 DNA is TGTGCCAGCAAAGGGGCTTCATTCTACGAGCAGTACTTC.

The CDR3 region is CASSKVETSGVTWTEQYF. In nucleotides, the CDR3 is TGTGCCAGCAGCAAAGTCGAGACTAGCGGGGTTACATGGACCGAGCAGTACTTC. This rearrangement joins TRBV21-1 to TRBJ2-7; TRBD2 was called by the table and not checked on the DNA. TRBV21-1 corresponds to a pseudogene. The CDR3 is 18 residues long.

This chain connects TRBV19 to TRBJ1-4; possible D gene TRBD1, 5 bases. CDR1 is LNHDA, CDR2 SQIVND, per germline (reference sequence). CDR3 length: 17 residues. The ends were cut back, 6 bases at V and 1 base at J, with 18 bases in the middle. CDR3 bases: TGTGCCAGTAGCCCCTCCTATCCGGGGGGAACTAATGAAAAACTGTTTTTT. Protein product: CASSPSYPGGTNEKLFF.

The CDR3, as DNA: TGCGCCAGCAGCCAATCTTCCCAGGGAAACACTGAAGCTTTCTTT. This sequence encodes CASSQSSQGNTEAFF. The chain has TRBV4-3 and TRBJ1-1, with D possibly being TRBD1 (5 bases). Trimming removed 2 bases from V and 2 bases from J, with 12 bases in between. The CDR3 has 15 amino acids. The germline V gene has CDR1 LGHNA and CDR2 YSLEER.

The chain employs TRBV5-1 and TRBJ2-4; 9 nucleotides align to TRBD1. This CDR3 has 15 amino acids. V lost 0 bases, J lost 6 bases, and 4 bases stayed unmatched. The germline CDR1 and CDR2 sequences are SGHRS and YFSETQ. The CDR3 spells CASSLGDRATNIQYF. Here the CDR3 DNA reads TGCGCCAGCAGCTTGGGGGACAGGGCAACAAACATTCAGTACTTC.

V and J are TRBV27 and TRBJ2-1; D remains ambiguous. The CDR3 has 12 amino acids. V was pared by 3 bases and J by 7 bases, with 7 bases between. CDR1 is MNHEY and CDR2 is SMNVEV in the germline V gene (reference sequence). The CDR3 DNA is TGTGCCAGCAGTTTCGGTGCGAATGAGCAGTTCTTC. It specifies CASSFGANEQFF.

This clone is a singleton in its sample. The chain couples TRBV11-2 to TRBJ1-6, with D hard to call. The CDR3 runs 15 residues. Trimming shortened V by 8 bases and J by 7 bases, and 18 bases separated the two germline ends. Germline V lookup: CDR1 SGHAT, CDR2 FQNNGV. The CDR3 nucleotides are TGTGCCAGCGGTCCGAACGGGGTGGCGAATTCACCCCTCCACTTT. Its translation: CASGPNGVANSPLHF.

The chain recombines TRBV27 with TRBJ2-4, with 7 bases identical to TRBD2. Germline loops: CDR1 MNHEY, CDR2 SMNVEV (reference sequence). The J segment lost 0 bases and the V segment lost 8 bases, leaving 13 bases of the junction unmatched. The CDR3 consists of 17 residues. CDR3 region: CASALGGTGGAKNIQYF. DNA of the CDR3: TGTGCCAGCGCTCTCGGGGGGACCGGGGGAGCCAAAAACATTCAGTACTTC.

This clone came up once. The chain uses TRBV5-4 and TRBJ1-1; D not resolved. Trimming stripped 2 bases from V and 0 bases from J, with 5 bases between. The germline V gene encodes CDR1 SGHNT and CDR2 YYREEE (reference sequence). This CDR3 has 13 residues. CDR3 bases: TGTGCCAGCAGCTTCCCCATGAACACTGAAGCTTTCTTT. Its protein product is CASSFPMNTEAFF.

The chain carries TRBV5-5 and TRBJ1-2; tentative D call: TRBD1 (5 bases). From germline, CDR1 is SGHKS and CDR2 YYEKEE (reference sequence). The CDR3 totals 17 residues. Trimming cost V 1 base and J 1 base, with 17 bases left between them. CDR3 nucleotide sequence: TGTGCCAGCAGCTTGAGAGGCAGGGTGGTAGATAACTATGGCTACACCTTC. It is translated as CASSLRGRVVDNYGYTF.